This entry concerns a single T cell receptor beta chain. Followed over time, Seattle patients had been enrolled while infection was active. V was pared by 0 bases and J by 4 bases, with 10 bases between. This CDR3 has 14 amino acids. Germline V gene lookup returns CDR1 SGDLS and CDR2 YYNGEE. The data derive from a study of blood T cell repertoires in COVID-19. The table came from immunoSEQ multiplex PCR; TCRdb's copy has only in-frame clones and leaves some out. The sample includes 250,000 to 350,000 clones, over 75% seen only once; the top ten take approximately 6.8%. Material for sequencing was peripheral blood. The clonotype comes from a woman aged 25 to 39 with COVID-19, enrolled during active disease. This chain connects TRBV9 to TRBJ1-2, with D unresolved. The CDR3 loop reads CASSVEGGPYGYTF. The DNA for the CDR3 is TGTGCCAGCAGCGTAGAAGGCGGGCCCTATGGCTACACCTTC.